The following is a T cell receptor beta chain sequence with its context. What it recognizes is unknown. Repertoires were generated with immunoSEQ multiplex PCR, while TCRdb's copy carries only in-frame clones and drops some. Of tens of thousands of clones detected, about 90% appear once; the ten largest clones hold approximately 0.3%. Exclusion of a patient followed from autoimmune disease history or systemic immunosuppression. CDR3 length: 14 amino acids. The germline V gene has CDR1 LNHDA and CDR2 SQIVND (reference sequence). The J segment lost 4 bases and the V segment lost 5 bases, leaving 3 bases of the junction unmatched. This sample stems from a study of OX40 agonist ivuxolimab in advanced cancers. Whole-study context: Ivuxolimab, an agonist antibody against OX40 (CD134), was given to patients. Patients were dosed intravenously with ivuxolimab at 0.01 to 10 mg/kg every 2 weeks. General observations from the study: Specificity for antigen went undetermined in the expanded peripheral T cells.

The receptor was derived from an adult with an advanced solid tumor such as melanoma, head and neck, liver or kidney cancer. Here the sequenced sample was CD4+ or CD8+ T cells sorted from blood, taken in a trial of the OX40 agonist ivuxolimab. V is TRBV19 and J is TRBJ2-1, with 9 bases that match TRBD2. This chain's CDR3 is CASSDLAGYNEQFF. CDR3 coding DNA: TGTGCCAGTAGTGACCTAGCGGGGTACAATGAGCAGTTCTTC. Supplemented by reference TRBV19 and TRBJ2-1, the full variable domain reads DGGITQSPKYLFRKEGQNVTLSCEQNLNHDAMYWYRQDPGQGLRLIYYSQIVNDFQKGDIAEGYSVSREKKESFPLTVTSAQKNPTAFYLCASSDLAGYNEQFFGPGTRLTVL.